This T cell receptor beta chain was profiled in a study of identical twins. Comments on this clonotype: Its antigen is not identified.

Germline-derived CDR1 and CDR2 are MDHEN and SYDVKM. CDR3 length equals 17 residues. With 6 bases removed from V and 0 bases from J, the gap between germline ends came to 18 bases. Findings of the study overall: Out-of-frame alpha sequences shared between twins exhibited an excess of low generation probability.

Each CDR3 protein gets one entry after TCRdb re-called the 5' RACE reads with MiXCR. The data contain under 500,000 distinct CDR3 sequences, roughly 13% of them seen just once; the ten biggest clones take up 0.95% to 1%. This same sample was also part of a study on yellow fever vaccine responses in identical twins.

The material sequenced was CD4+ T cells sorted from blood. The TCR originated in a woman between 18 and 29 years old in good health. The rearrangement joins TRBV28 to TRBJ2-1; a possible D gene is TRBD2 (7 bases). CDR3 bases: TGTGCCAGCAGGACCAACCGGGGGGCTGGCTCCTACAATGAGCAGTTCTTC. It encodes CASRTNRGAGSYNEQFF.